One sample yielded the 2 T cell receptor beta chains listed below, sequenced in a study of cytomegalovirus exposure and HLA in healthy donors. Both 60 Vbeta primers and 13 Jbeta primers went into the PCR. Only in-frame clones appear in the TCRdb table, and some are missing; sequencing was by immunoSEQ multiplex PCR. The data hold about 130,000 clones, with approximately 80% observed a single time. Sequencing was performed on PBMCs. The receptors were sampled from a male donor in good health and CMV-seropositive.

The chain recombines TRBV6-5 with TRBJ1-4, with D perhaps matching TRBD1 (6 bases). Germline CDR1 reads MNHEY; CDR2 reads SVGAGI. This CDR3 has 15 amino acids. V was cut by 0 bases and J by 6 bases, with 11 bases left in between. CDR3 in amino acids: CASSYSGGRDEKLFF. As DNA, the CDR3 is TGTGCCAGCAGTTACTCCGGGGGGCGGGATGAAAAACTGTTTTTT.

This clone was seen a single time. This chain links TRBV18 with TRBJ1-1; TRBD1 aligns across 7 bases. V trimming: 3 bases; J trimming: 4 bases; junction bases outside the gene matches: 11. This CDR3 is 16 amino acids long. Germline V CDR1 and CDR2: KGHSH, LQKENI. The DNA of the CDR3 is TGTGCCAGCTCACCGGAGACAGGGATTCGGGGCACTGAAGCTTTCTTT. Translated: CASSPETGIRGTEAFF.